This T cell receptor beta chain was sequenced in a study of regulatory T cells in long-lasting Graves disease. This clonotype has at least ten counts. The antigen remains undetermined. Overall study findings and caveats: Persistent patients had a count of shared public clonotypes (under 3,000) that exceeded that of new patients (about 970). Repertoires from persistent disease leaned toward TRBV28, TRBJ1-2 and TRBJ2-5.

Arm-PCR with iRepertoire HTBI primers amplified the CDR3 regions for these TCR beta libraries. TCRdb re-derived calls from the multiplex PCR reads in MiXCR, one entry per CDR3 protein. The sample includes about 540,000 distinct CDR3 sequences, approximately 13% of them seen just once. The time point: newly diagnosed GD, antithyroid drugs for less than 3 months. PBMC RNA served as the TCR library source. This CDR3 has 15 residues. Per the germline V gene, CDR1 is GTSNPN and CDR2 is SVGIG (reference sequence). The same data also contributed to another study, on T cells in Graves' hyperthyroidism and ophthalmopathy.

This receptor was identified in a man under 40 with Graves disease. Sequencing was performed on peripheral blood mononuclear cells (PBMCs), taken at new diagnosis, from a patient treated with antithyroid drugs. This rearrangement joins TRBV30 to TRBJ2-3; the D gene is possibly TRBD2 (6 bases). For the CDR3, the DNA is TGTGCTTACCGTTCGCTAGCGACTAGCACAGATACGCAGTATTTT. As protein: CAYRSLATSTDTQYF.